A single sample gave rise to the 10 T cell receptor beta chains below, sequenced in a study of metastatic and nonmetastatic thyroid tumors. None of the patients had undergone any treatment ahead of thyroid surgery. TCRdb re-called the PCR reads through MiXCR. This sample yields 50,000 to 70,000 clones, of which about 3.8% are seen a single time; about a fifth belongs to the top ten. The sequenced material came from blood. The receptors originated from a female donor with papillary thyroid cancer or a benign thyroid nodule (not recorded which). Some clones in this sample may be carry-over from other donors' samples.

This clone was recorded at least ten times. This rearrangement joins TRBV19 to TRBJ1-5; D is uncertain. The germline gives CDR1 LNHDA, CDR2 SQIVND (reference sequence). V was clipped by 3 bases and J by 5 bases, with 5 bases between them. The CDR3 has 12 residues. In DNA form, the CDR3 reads TGTGCCAGTAGTATTCTTCATCAGCCCCAGCATTTT. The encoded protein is CASSILHQPQHF.

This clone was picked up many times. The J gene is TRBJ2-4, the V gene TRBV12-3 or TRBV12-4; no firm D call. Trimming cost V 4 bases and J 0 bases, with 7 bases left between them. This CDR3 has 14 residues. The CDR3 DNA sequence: TGTGCCAGCAGTTCGAGGCTAGCCAAAAACATTCAGTACTTC. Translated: CASSSRLAKNIQYF.

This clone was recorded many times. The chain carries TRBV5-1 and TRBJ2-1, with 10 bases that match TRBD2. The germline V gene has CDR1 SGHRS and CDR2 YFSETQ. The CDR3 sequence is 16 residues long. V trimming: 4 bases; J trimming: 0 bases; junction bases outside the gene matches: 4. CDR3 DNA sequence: TGCGCCAGCAGCAAGGCTAGCGGGAGCTCCTACAATGAGCAGTTCTTC. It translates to CASSKASGSSYNEQFF.

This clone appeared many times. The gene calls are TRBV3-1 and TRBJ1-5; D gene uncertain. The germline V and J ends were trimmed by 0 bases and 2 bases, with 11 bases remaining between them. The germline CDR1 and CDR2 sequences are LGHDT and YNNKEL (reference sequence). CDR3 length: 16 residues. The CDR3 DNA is TGTGCCAGCAGCCAAGACGTCCCGGGAGGCAATCAGCCCCAGCATTTT. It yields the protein CASSQDVPGGNQPQHF.

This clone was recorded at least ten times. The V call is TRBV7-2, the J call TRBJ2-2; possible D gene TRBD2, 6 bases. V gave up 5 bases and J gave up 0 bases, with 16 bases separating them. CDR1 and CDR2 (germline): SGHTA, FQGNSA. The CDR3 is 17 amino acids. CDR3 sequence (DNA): TGTGCCAGCAGCCCCCCCCGGGGAGGAGCGAACACCGGGGAGCTGTTTTTT. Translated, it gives CASSPPRGGANTGELFF.

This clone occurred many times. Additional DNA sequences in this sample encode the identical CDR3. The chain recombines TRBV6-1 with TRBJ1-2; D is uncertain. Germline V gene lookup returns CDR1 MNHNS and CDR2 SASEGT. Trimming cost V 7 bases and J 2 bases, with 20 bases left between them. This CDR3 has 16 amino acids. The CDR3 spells CASTSLGATQNYGYTF. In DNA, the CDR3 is TGTGCCAGCACTTCTCTTGGCGCCACTCAAAACTATGGCTACACCTTC.

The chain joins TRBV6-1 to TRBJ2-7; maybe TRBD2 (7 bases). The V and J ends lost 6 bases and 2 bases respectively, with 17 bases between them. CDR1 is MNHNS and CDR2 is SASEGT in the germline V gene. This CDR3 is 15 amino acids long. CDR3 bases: TGTGCCAGCAGCTTGGGGGCTAGCGGTCCCTACGAGCAGTACTTC. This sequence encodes CASSLGASGPYEQYF.

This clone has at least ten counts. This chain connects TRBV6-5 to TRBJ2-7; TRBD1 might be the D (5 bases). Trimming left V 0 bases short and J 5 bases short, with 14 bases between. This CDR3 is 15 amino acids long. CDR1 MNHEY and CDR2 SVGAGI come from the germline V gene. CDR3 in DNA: TGTGCCAGCAGTTACTCGCCAGGGCCCCGGAACGAGCAGTACTTC. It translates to CASSYSPGPRNEQYF.

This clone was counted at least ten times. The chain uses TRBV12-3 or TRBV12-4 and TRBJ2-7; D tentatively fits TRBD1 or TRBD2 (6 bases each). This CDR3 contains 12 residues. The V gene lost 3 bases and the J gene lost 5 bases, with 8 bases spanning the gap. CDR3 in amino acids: CASSFGGHEQYF. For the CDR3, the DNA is TGTGCCAGCAGTTTCGGGGGCCACGAGCAGTACTTC.

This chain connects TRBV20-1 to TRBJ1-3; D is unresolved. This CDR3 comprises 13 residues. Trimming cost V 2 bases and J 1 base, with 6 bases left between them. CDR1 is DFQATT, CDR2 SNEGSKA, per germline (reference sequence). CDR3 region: CSARPGSGNTIYF. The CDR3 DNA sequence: TGCAGTGCTAGACCGGGTTCTGGAAACACCATATATTTT.